What follows are 16 T cell receptor beta chains derived from one specimen sequenced in a study of blood T cell repertoires in COVID-19. The table came from immunoSEQ multiplex PCR; TCRdb's copy has only in-frame clones and leaves some out. The data show approximately 77,000 clones, 70% to 90% seen once. Sequenced input: peripheral blood. Every receptor here comes from a man in his fifties with active COVID-19.

V and J are TRBV5-4 and TRBJ2-3, with 8 bases fitting TRBD1. Germline trimming cut 3 bases from V and 10 bases from J; bases unmatched to any gene: 13. Germline CDR1 and CDR2: SGHNT and YYREEE (reference sequence). This CDR3 is built from 15 residues. The CDR3 sequence is CASSSSTGAPRSQYF. In DNA form, the CDR3 reads TGTGCCAGCAGCTCCTCGACAGGGGCCCCCCGATCGCAGTATTTT.

J is TRBJ1-6 and V is TRBV10-2, with TRBD1 matching 8 bases. Trimming removed 5 bases from V and 9 bases from J; junction bases left unmatched: 3. Per the germline V gene, CDR1 is WSHSY and CDR2 is SAAADI. The CDR3 totals 13 residues. CDR3 protein: CASSLQGASPLHF. CDR3 sequence (DNA): TGCGCCAGCAGTCTTCAGGGGGCTTCACCCCTCCACTTT.

This chain links TRBV7-2 with TRBJ2-3; 7 nucleotides agree with TRBD2. This CDR3 has 15 amino acids. J gave up 5 bases and V 3 bases, and 8 bases lay outside the gene matches. Germline CDR1 SGHTA, CDR2 FQGNSA. CDR3 nucleotide sequence: TGTGCCAGCAGCTTCACTAGCGCTCATGTAGATACGCAGTATTTT. This codes for CASSFTSAHVDTQYF.

The chain recombines TRBV7-6 with TRBJ1-1; D may be TRBD1 (6 bases). Looked up from germline, CDR1 is SGHVS and CDR2 is FNYEAQ. Trimming stripped 1 base from V and 0 bases from J, with 9 bases between. The CDR3 is 15 amino acids. The CDR3 loop is CASSLEDSMNTEAFF. The CDR3 nucleotides read TGTGCCAGCAGCTTAGAGGACAGCATGAACACTGAAGCTTTCTTT.

The chain recombines TRBV7-8 with TRBJ2-1, with 12 positions matching TRBD2. V was clipped by 5 bases and J by 8 bases; unmatched bases: 10. This CDR3 spans 16 amino acids. Per germline, CDR1 SGHVS and CDR2 FQNEAQ. The CDR3 sequence: CASSLLTSGSLDEQFF. Here the CDR3 DNA reads TGTGCCAGCAGCCTCCTGACTAGCGGGAGTCTCGATGAGCAGTTCTTC.

The V gene is TRBV10-1, the J gene TRBJ2-1; D is possibly TRBD2 (6 bases). V was trimmed by 10 bases and J by 8 bases, leaving 30 bases between them. CDR3 length: 17 residues. Germline CDR1 and CDR2: WNHNN and SYGVQD (reference sequence). CDR3 in amino acids: CATSPRDSRAKRDEQFF. CDR3 DNA: TGCGCCACGAGTCCCCGGGACTCACGGGCCAAACGGGATGAGCAGTTCTTC.

This clone was seen a handful of times. The chain couples TRBV7-9 to TRBJ1-1; no firm D call. Trimming stripped 5 bases from V and 0 bases from J, with 10 bases between. Germline V gene lookup returns CDR1 SEHNR and CDR2 FQNEAQ (reference sequence). CDR3 length equals 14 residues. DNA of the CDR3: TGTGCCAGCAGCCCAGAGGGTCTGAACACTGAAGCTTTCTTT. Residues: CASSPEGLNTEAFF.

The chain uses TRBV3-1 (or the pseudogene TRBV3-2) and TRBJ2-7; D is perhaps TRBD2 (5 bases). This CDR3 region has 15 residues. The V gene's germline CDR1 is LGHDT and CDR2 YNNKEL (reference sequence). Trimming took 3 bases from V and 7 from J, leaving 19 bases between them. For the CDR3, the DNA is TGTGCCAGCAGCCATACGCGGACTGGCCTGCGGGAGCAGTACTTC. Residues: CASSHTRTGLREQYF.

This clone has a handful of counts. The V and J genes are TRBV7-9 and TRBJ1-1; 8 bases are a match to TRBD1. The germline CDR1 and CDR2 sequences are SEHNR and FQNEAQ (reference sequence). This CDR3 is built from 15 residues. J was trimmed by 2 bases and V by 4 bases; bases with no gene match: 6. DNA for the CDR3: TGTGCCAGCAGCTCACTACAGGGGGGAAACACTGAAGCTTTCTTT. Amino acid sequence: CASSSLQGGNTEAFF.

Regarding this clone: The junction and the germline gene differ at one end; a read error may be behind it. The V gene is TRBV15, the J gene TRBJ2-1; 8 nucleotides line up with TRBD2. This CDR3 has 12 amino acids. The germline V gene encodes CDR1 LNHNV and CDR2 YYDKDF (reference sequence). This chain's CDR3 is CATSTPGTSRLF. In nucleotides, the CDR3 is TGTGCCACCAGCACTCCGGGGACTAGTCGGCTCTTC.

On this clone itself: One junction end does not reproduce the germline sequence, and a read error may be involved. The chain links TRBV3-1 (or the pseudogene TRBV3-2) to TRBJ2-7; D may be TRBD1 (6 bases). Per the germline V gene, CDR1 is LGHDT and CDR2 is YNNKEL (reference sequence). CDR3 size: 16 residues. The CDR3 coding sequence is TGTGCCAGCGGCCAGATTGCCGGCAGGGGTCCGATCGAGCAGTACTTC. This sequence encodes CASGQIAGRGPIEQYF.

The chain has TRBV5-1 and TRBJ2-7; 9 nucleotides align to TRBD1. CDR1 and CDR2 from the germline V gene are SGHRS and YFSETQ. With V trimmed by 3 bases and J by 4 bases, 8 bases remained unmatched. The CDR3 has 15 residues. Here the CDR3 reads CASSSSGTGTYEQYF. The CDR3 region has the DNA TGCGCCAGCAGCTCCTCCGGGACAGGGACTTACGAGCAGTACTTC.

The rearrangement links TRBV3-1 (or the pseudogene TRBV3-2) to TRBJ2-1, with TRBD2 identical over 7 bases. From germline, CDR1 is LGHDT and CDR2 YNNKEL (reference sequence). This CDR3 has 15 residues. V trimming: 0 bases; J trimming: 4 bases; junction bases outside the gene matches: 3. The CDR3 DNA reads TGTGCCAGCAGCCAAGATTACGGGGGGTACAATGAGCAGTTCTTC. Its translation is CASSQDYGGYNEQFF.

This chain connects TRBV11-2 to TRBJ1-3; D gene ambiguous. V was cut by 4 bases and J by 0 bases, with 10 bases left in between. Germline CDR1 SGHAT, CDR2 FQNNGV. The CDR3 is 15 amino acids. CDR3 bases: TGTGCCAGCAGCTCCCTGCGGGACTCTGGAAACACCATATATTTT. It yields the protein CASSSLRDSGNTIYF.

The chain links TRBV7-9 to TRBJ1-4, with 7 bases fitting TRBD1. With V trimmed by 5 bases and J by 4 bases, 4 bases remained unmatched. The germline gives CDR1 SEHNR, CDR2 FQNEAQ (reference sequence). The CDR3 is 14 residues long. The DNA for the CDR3 is TGTGCCAGCAGCAACAGGGGCCTTAATGAAAAACTGTTTTTT. Its protein product is CASSNRGLNEKLFF.

V gene TRBV12-3 or TRBV12-4 combines with J gene TRBJ2-2; no clear D gene. The V and J ends lost 6 bases and 3 bases respectively, with 8 bases between them. This CDR3 has 13 residues. The CDR3 sequence is CASRQQYTGELFF. Written as DNA, the CDR3 is TGTGCCAGCAGACAACAATACACCGGGGAGCTGTTTTTT.